This T cell receptor (beta chain) was captured in a study of T cells in Graves' hyperthyroidism and ophthalmopathy (dated by TCRdb to the late 2010s). A note on the overall study: Peripheral blood samples were taken at initial diagnosis, before any treatment was given. Thyroid tissue and blood T-cell repertoires from over 5 Graves' hyperthyroidism patients were also compared in the study. The paper reports TCR Vbeta CDR3 sequencing of over 130 peripheral blood samples: under 45 ophthalmopathy, around 80 hyperthyroidism and roughly 17 progressor patients. To identify TCR V-J signatures that set the groups apart, the researchers used a discovery cohort of 100 patients, made up of under 50 with Graves' ophthalmopathy and about 55 with stable Graves' hyperthyroidism. The approximately 100 discovery patients were randomly split 7:3 into training and test sets. Prospective prediction of ophthalmopathy was tested in an independent validation cohort consisting of some 18 hyperthyroidism patients and around 16 patients who later progressed to ophthalmopathy. After sampling, hyperthyroidism patients received methimazole starting at 30 mg daily, and ophthalmopathy patients received high-dose intravenous methylprednisolone.

Amplification of TCR beta CDR3 regions was carried out from RNA transcripts. The TCR CDR3 was subjected to a first round of RT-PCR using the HTBI primer set and the Qiagen OneStep RT-PCR kit. Libraries were constructed in a second round of multiplex PCR, after which size selection and purification were carried out. Paired-end sequencing of the libraries was performed with 100 bp reads on an Illumina HiSeq2000. The paper's data handling went like this. SOAPnuke was used to process the raw data, with reads discarded if the reads contained adapters or uncalled bases, had a mean Phred below 15, or lacked an exact constant-primer or identifier match. High-quality paired reads were merged using COPE v1.2.5, and each unique nucleotide sequence was defined as a clonotype. Clonotypes were aligned to IMGT TRBV, TRBD and TRBJ reference segments using MiTCR v1.1. The analysis included only V-J combinations with a frequency above 0.0001, which together covered more than 99% of the repertoires. The TCS score was defined as F50 (clonal expansion) divided by E x V (chaos), with BLOSUM62-based TCRdist calculated between CDR3 peptides within each V-J. Welch's t-statistics and random forest reduced around 510 V-J features to 13, which were used in a naive Bayes classifier (R e1071). TCRdb itself trimmed the public reads at Q25 with fastp, ran MiXCR and retained productive beta chains. Merged by CDR3 protein, the rows form single entries marked with the most common genes and DNA. Here the V and J calls rest on TCRdb's processing, not on the authors' analysis. In all, the sample holds around 690,000 distinct CDR3 sequences, and 15% to 20% of those were seen once. The ten most abundant clones make up about 14% of the sample.

Graves' hyperthyroidism was defined as stable when no progression to ophthalmopathy occurred over 18 months of follow-up. Hyperthyroidism patients were newly diagnosed, had a disease duration of under 2 months, and were aged 18 to 65 years. The study excluded patients with uncontrolled infections, other autoimmune diseases, pregnancy or lactation. Diagnoses were established on the basis of clinical symptoms, serum thyroxine and TRAb, thyroid ultrasound, and orbital computed tomography. PBMCs were separated from 7.5 to 10 ml of fresh peripheral blood using Ficoll-Paque density gradient centrifugation. Total RNA was extracted with Trizol reagent, and quality was checked on an Agilent 2100 Bioanalyzer. Study-level results and caveats: Most expanded thyroid clonotypes (frequency above 0.001) were also detected in blood, a finding suggesting that blood repertoires may reflect thyroid immune responses. Sample size was not statistically predetermined, and investigators were not blinded to group allocation. In cross-validation, a model built on a 13 V-J signature told ophthalmopathy apart from stable hyperthyroidism with less than 90% sensitivity and 81% to 82% specificity, and in testing the same model reached 80%/75%. During validation, the model predicted progression to ophthalmopathy a median of roughly 7.1 months ahead of onset, with around 71% sensitivity and 72% to 80% specificity.

Turning to this clonotype: Its specific antigen is unknown. This clone may be a read error of a much larger clone one base away.

Inclusive of the bounding cysteine and phenylalanine, the CDR3 is 16 residues long. Of all the DNA, just the CDR3 is kept, 48 bases in frame from base 1. CDR1 and CDR2, per the germline V gene (reference sequence), are DFQATT and SNEGSKA. Deletion took 3 bases off V and 9 bases off J, with a span of 24 bases between the germline ends. The sequenced sample consisted of blood. The rearranged chain carries TRBV20-1 and TRBJ2-1, and TRBD2 may be the D gene, going by 6 matching bases. This TCR came from a man aged 50 to 59 with Graves' hyperthyroidism. The nucleotide sequence is TGCAGTGCTAGGGTCCCGGGACTGATTTCTAACACTGAGCAGTTCTTC. It encodes CSARVPGLISNTEQFF.